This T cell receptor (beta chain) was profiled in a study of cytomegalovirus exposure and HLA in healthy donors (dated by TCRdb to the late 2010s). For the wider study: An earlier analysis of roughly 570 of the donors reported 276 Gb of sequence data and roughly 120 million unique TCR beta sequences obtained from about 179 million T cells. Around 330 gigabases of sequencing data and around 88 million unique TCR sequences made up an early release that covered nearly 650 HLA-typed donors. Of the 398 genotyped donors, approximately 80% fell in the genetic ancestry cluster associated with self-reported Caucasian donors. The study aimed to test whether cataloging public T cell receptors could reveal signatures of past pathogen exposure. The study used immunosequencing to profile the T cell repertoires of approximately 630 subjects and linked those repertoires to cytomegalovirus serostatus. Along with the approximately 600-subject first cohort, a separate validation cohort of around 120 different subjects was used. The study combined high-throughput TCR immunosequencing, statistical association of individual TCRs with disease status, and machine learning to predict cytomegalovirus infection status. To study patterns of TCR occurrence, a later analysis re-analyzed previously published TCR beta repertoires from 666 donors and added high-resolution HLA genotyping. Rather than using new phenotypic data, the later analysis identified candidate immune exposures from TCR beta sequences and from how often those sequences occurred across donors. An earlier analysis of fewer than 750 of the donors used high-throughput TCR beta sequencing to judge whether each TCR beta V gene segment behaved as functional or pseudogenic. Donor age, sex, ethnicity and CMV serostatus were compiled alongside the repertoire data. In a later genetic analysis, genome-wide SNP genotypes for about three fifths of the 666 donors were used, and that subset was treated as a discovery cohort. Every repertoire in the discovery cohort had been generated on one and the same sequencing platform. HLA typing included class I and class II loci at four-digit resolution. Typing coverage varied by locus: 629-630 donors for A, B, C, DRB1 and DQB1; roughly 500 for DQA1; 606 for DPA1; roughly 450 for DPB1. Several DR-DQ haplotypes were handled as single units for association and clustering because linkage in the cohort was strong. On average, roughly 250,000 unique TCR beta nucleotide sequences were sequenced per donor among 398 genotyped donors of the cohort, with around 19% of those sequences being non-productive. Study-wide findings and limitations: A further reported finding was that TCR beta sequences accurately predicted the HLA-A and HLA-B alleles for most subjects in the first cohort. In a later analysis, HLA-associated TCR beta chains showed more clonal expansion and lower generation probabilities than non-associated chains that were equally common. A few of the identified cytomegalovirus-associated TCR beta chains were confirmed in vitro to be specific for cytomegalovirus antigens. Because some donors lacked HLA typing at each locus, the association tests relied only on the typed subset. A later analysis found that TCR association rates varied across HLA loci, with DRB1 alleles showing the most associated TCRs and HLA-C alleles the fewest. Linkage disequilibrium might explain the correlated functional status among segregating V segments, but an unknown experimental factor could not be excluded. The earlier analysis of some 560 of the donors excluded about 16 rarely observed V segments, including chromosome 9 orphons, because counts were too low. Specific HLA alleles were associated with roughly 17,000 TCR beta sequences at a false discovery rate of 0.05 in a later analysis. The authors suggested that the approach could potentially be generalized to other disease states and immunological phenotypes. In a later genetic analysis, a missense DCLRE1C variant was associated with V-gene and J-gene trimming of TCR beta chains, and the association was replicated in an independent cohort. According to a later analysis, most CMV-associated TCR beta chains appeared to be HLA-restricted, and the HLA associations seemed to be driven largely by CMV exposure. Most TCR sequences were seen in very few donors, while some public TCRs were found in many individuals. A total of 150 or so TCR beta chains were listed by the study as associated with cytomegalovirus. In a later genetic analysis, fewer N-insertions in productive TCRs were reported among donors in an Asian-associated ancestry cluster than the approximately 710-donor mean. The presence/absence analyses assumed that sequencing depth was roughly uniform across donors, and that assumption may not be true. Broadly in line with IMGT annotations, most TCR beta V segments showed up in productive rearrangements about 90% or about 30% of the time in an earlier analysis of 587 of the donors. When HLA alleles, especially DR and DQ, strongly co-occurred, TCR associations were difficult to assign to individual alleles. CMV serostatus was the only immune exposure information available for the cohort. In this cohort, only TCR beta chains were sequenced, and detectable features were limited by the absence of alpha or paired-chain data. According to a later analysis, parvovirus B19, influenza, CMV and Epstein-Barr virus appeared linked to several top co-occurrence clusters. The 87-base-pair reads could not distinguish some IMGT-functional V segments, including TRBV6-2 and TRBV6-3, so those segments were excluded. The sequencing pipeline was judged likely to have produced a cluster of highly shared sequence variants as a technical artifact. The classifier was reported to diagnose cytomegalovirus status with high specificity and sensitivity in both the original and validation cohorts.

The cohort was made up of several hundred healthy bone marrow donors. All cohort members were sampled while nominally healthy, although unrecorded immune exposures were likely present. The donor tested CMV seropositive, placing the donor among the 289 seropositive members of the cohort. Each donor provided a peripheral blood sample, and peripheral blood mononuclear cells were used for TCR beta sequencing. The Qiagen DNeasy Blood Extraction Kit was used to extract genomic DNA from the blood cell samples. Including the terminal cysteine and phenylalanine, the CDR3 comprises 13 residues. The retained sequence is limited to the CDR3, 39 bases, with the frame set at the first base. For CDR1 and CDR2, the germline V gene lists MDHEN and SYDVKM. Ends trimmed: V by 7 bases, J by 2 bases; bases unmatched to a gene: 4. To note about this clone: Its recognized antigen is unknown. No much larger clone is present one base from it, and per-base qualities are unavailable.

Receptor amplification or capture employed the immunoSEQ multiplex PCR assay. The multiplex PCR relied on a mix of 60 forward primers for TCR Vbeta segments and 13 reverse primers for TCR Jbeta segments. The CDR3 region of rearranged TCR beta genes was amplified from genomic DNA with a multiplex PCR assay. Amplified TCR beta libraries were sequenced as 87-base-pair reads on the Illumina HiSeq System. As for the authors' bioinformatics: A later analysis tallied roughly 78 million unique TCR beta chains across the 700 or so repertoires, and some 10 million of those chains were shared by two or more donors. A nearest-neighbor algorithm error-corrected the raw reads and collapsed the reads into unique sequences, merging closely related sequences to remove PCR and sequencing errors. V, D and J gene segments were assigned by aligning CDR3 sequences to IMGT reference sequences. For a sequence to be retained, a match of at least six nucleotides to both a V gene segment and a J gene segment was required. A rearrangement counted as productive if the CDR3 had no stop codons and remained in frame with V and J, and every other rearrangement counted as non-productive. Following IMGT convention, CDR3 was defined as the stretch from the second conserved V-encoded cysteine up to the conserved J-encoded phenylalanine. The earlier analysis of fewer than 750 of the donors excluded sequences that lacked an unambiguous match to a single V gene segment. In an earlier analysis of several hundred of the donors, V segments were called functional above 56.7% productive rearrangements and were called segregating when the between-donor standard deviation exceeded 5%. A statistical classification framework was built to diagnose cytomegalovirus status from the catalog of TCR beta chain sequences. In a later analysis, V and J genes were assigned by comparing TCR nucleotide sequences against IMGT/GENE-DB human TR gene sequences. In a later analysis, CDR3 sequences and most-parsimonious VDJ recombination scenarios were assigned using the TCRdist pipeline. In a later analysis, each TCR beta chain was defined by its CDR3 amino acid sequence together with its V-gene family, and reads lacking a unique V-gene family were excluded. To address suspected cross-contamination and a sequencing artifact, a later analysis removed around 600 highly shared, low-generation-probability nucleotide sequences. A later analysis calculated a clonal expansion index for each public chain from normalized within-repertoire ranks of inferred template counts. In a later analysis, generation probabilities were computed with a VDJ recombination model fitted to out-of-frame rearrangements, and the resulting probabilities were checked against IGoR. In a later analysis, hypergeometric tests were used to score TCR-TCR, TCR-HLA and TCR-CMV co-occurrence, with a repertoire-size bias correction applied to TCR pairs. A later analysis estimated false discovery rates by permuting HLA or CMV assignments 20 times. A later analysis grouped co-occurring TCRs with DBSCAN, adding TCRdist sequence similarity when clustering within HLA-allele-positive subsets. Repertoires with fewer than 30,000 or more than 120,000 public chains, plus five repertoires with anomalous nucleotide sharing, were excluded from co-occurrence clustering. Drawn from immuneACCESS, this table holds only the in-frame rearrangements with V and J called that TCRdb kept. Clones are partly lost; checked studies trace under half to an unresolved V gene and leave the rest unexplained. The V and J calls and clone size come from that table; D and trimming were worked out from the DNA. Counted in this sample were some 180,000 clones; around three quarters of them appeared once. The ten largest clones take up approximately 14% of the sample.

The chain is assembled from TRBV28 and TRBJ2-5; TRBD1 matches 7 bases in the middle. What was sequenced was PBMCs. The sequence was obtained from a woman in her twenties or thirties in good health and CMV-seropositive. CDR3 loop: CASKGTAQETQYF. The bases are TGTGCCAGCAAGGGGACAGCTCAAGAGACCCAGTACTTC.